This T cell receptor (beta chain) was profiled in a study of blood T cell repertoires in COVID-19. Study details: Nucleic acid was either cDNA or gDNA, and it came from T cells, B-cell-depleted T cells, or PBMCs.

Trimming removed 9 bases at V and 5 bases at J, with 18 bases between. The CDR3 spans 14 residues. Germline V gene lookup returns CDR1 KGHDR and CDR2 SFDVKD. Sequenced by immunoSEQ multiplex PCR; TCRdb stores in-frame clones only, minus some. The repertoire includes approximately 80,000 clones, 86% of them detected once, and 8% sits in the top ten. This sequence joins TRBV24-1 and TRBJ2-5; D may be TRBD1 (7 bases). The TCR was taken from a middle-aged man with active COVID-19. The sequenced sample was peripheral blood. The CDR3 DNA sequence: TGTGCCACCTCAAGACAGGGAGGAGGGGAGACCCAGTACTTC. This sequence encodes CATSRQGGGETQYF.